This entry lists 30 T cell receptor beta chains sequenced from one sample in a study of cytomegalovirus exposure and HLA in healthy donors. The PCR made use of 60 Vbeta and 13 Jbeta primers. Profiled with immunoSEQ multiplex PCR; TCRdb holds only in-frame clones, not every one. The sample includes tens of thousands of clones. The sample was PBMCs. These receptors all come from a female donor in good health and CMV-seropositive.

This sequence joins TRBV9 and TRBJ2-3; 8 bases are a match to TRBD1. Trimming cost V 1 base and J 0 bases; bases outside gene matches: 4. The CDR3 extends over 16 amino acids. The germline V gene has CDR1 SGDLS and CDR2 YYNGEE. CDR3 coding DNA: TGTGCCAGCAGCGTAACCCAGGGGGCTAGCACAGATACGCAGTATTTT. Translation gives CASSVTQGASTDTQYF.

V is TRBV7-9 and J is TRBJ2-3; D is perhaps TRBD1 (5 bases). The germline CDR1 and CDR2 sequences are SEHNR and FQNEAQ (reference sequence). V was trimmed by 5 bases and J by 2 bases, leaving 11 bases between them. The CDR3 runs to 14 residues. The CDR3: CASSPQAYTDTQYF. The CDR3 DNA sequence: TGTGCCAGCAGCCCACAGGCTTACACAGATACGCAGTATTTT.

This chain joins TRBV27 and TRBJ1-5, with D perhaps TRBD1 (5 bases). CDR3 length: 14 residues. Trimming took 3 bases from V and 7 from J, leaving 13 bases between them. Per germline, CDR1 MNHEY and CDR2 SMNVEV (reference sequence). The CDR3 sequence: CASSLGQGTQPQHF. The CDR3 bases are TGTGCCAGCAGTTTGGGGCAGGGTACGCAGCCCCAGCATTTT.

The chain combines TRBV6-6 with TRBJ2-3, with D maybe TRBD2 (5 bases). CDR1 is MNHNY and CDR2 is SVGAGI in the germline V gene (reference sequence). The germline V and J ends were trimmed by 2 bases and 1 base, with 13 bases remaining between them. This CDR3 spans 16 amino acids. This chain's CDR3 is CASSYGDSAGTDTQYF. CDR3 coding DNA: TGTGCCAGCAGTTACGGCGATAGCGCTGGCACAGATACGCAGTATTTT.

The CDR3 here is CASSERDTQYF. The CDR3 region has the DNA TGTGCCAGCAGTGAGCGGGATACGCAGTATTTT. V gene TRBV28 combines with J gene TRBJ2-3, with TRBD2 as a possible D gene (5 bases). The CDR3 contains 11 residues. Germline CDR1 reads MDHEN; CDR2 reads SYDVKM. Trimming stripped 5 bases from V and 6 bases from J, with 6 bases between. Filled out from reference TRBV28 and TRBJ2-3, the complete variable domain reads DVKVTQSSRYLVKRTGEKVFLECVQDMDHENMFWYRQDPGLGLRLIYFSYDVKMKEKGDIPEGYSVSREKKERFSLILESASTNQTSMYLCASSERDTQYFGPGTRLTVL.

The rearrangement links TRBV6-5 to TRBJ2-7; 7 nucleotides agree with TRBD2. CDR1 MNHEY and CDR2 SVGAGI come from the germline V gene. The trim removed 8 bases at V and 0 bases at J, leaving 4 bases unmatched. The CDR3 sequence is 13 residues long. CDR3 protein: CASSSGGSYEQYF. Written as DNA, the CDR3 is TGTGCCAGCTCCTCGGGGGGCTCCTACGAGCAGTACTTC.

This sequence joins TRBV6-5 and TRBJ1-2, with 9 bases aligning to TRBD1. Germline assignment: CDR1 MNHEY and CDR2 SVGAGI. The trim removed 2 bases at V and 3 bases at J, leaving 1 base unmatched. CDR3 length: 14 amino acids. The CDR3 DNA sequence: TGTGCCAGCAGTTACAGGACAGGGGACTATGGCTACACCTTC. It translates to CASSYRTGDYGYTF.

The chain employs TRBV11-2 and TRBJ2-7; 7 bases line up with TRBD2. After removal of 5 bases from V and 4 bases from J, the junction contained 8 bases not matched to a gene. Germline CDR1 SGHAT, CDR2 FQNNGV. The CDR3 contains 14 residues. CDR3 sequence reads: CASSPWTSNYEQYF. CDR3 nucleotides: TGTGCCAGCAGCCCTTGGACTAGTAATTACGAGCAGTACTTC.

A word on this clone: In the same sample, other DNA sequences code for this CDR3. The genes are TRBV5-4 and TRBJ1-1; D is unresolved. Germline V gene sequence: CDR1 SGHNT, CDR2 YYREEE (reference sequence). V lost 2 bases to trimming and J lost 1 base, with 6 bases between them. The CDR3 contains 13 residues. DNA of the CDR3: TGTGCCAGCAGCTTAGGCGGGAACACTGAAGCTTTCTTT. Amino acids: CASSLGGNTEAFF.

The V gene is TRBV18, the J gene TRBJ2-5, with 10 bases identical to TRBD2. Germline V gene data show CDR1 as KGHSH and CDR2 as LQKENI. With 1 base clipped from V and 2 bases from J, the junction kept 7 bases outside the gene matches. This CDR3 is 17 amino acids long. The CDR3 nucleotides are TGTGCCAGCTCACCACTTGGACTAGCGGCGTTACAAGAGACCCAGTACTTC. This codes for CASSPLGLAALQETQYF.

CDR3 region: CASRAGATNTGELFF. The CDR3 nucleotides read TGTGCCAGCAGGGCGGGAGCCACGAACACCGGGGAGCTGTTTTTT. The chain recombines TRBV2 with TRBJ2-2; 7 bases match TRBD2. CDR3 length: 15 amino acids. With V trimmed by 6 bases and J by 0 bases, 4 bases remained unmatched. The germline V gene encodes CDR1 SNHLY and CDR2 FYNNEI.

Here the CDR3 DNA reads TGTGCCAGCAGTTTAGGGACAGGCTCCTACAATGAGCAGTTCTTC. Protein sequence: CASSLGTGSYNEQFF. The J gene is TRBJ2-1, the V gene TRBV28; 8 nucleotides line up with TRBD1. The CDR3 contains 15 residues. The V gene's germline CDR1 is MDHEN and CDR2 SYDVKM. The ends lost 2 bases at V and 0 bases at J; junction bases unmatched: 0.

CDR3 protein: CASSRGTGRVDTQYF. The CDR3 bases are TGTGCCAGTAGTAGAGGGACAGGGAGGGTAGATACGCAGTATTTT. V gene TRBV19 combines with J gene TRBJ2-3; TRBD1 agrees at 9 bases. The CDR3 extends over 15 amino acids. The germline V gene encodes CDR1 LNHDA and CDR2 SQIVND (reference sequence). V shed 4 bases and J 5 bases; nucleotides not matched to a gene: 7.

The gene calls are TRBV7-9 and TRBJ2-7; TRBD2 is a possible D gene (6 bases). Germline CDR1 is SEHNR and CDR2 is FQNEAQ (reference sequence). Trimming took off 5 bases at V and 7 bases at J, with 15 bases between the two ends. The CDR3 loop spans 13 amino acids. CDR3 protein: CASSPWGVGEQYF. The CDR3 coding sequence is TGTGCCAGCAGCCCTTGGGGGGTGGGGGAGCAGTACTTC.

This chain links TRBV20-1 with TRBJ1-1, with D possibly being TRBD1 (5 bases). Germline V gene data show CDR1 as DFQATT and CDR2 as SNEGSKA (reference sequence). CDR3 length: 11 amino acids. CDR3 protein: CSPGRPGGAFF. The CDR3 bases are TGCAGCCCGGGGCGTCCGGGGGGAGCTTTCTTT.

The chain joins TRBV28 to TRBJ2-3; the match to TRBD2 covers 10 bases. The germline CDR1 and CDR2 sequences are MDHEN and SYDVKM. Trimming at V came to 3 bases and at J to 0 bases, leaving 3 bases not matched to a gene. The CDR3 contains 16 residues. The CDR3 spells CASSFLAGASTDTQYF. CDR3 nucleotides: TGTGCCAGCAGTTTCCTAGCGGGGGCTAGCACAGATACGCAGTATTTT.

The rearrangement joins TRBV28 to TRBJ2-7; TRBD2 matches 8 bases. The V and J ends lost 2 bases and 8 bases, in that order; junction bases with no gene match: 11. The CDR3 contains 15 residues. Looked up from germline, CDR1 is MDHEN and CDR2 is SYDVKM. The CDR3 nucleotides are TGTGCCAGCAGTTTAACAACGGGAGGGCCTAGACAGCAGTACTTC. Protein sequence: CASSLTTGGPRQQYF.

The CDR3 here is CASRTTGRFNEKLFF. For the CDR3, the DNA is TGTGCCAGCAGAACGACAGGGAGGTTTAATGAAAAACTGTTTTTT. The chain combines TRBV6-5 with TRBJ1-4; 7 nucleotides line up with TRBD1. CDR3 size: 15 residues. V lost 6 bases, J lost 4 bases, and 8 bases stayed unmatched. Germline CDR1 MNHEY, CDR2 SVGAGI.

The chain uses TRBV18 and TRBJ2-5, with D unclear. The length of the CDR3 is 13 residues. The germline V and J ends were trimmed by 1 base and 4 bases, with 7 bases remaining between them. The germline V gene encodes CDR1 KGHSH and CDR2 LQKENI. The CDR3, as DNA: TGTGCCAGCTCACCACGAAAAGCAGAGACCCAGTACTTC. Translated: CASSPRKAETQYF.

This chain connects TRBV18 to TRBJ2-7, with D perhaps matching TRBD2 (6 bases). The CDR3 length is 17 residues. Germline values: CDR1 KGHSH, CDR2 LQKENI. Trimming left V 2 bases short and J 3 bases short, with 20 bases between. The CDR3 DNA reads TGTGCCAGCTCACCAAGGCAGGGCGGGGTGGATGGCTACGAGCAGTACTTC. Residues: CASSPRQGGVDGYEQYF.

The gene calls are TRBV15 and TRBJ2-1; 7 bases are shared with TRBD2. V dropped 3 bases and J dropped 5; count of bases not matched to a gene: 13. The germline V gene encodes CDR1 LNHNV and CDR2 YYDKDF (reference sequence). This CDR3 spans 17 amino acids. This CDR3 is CATSSGEGTTIHNEQFF. CDR3 nucleotides: TGTGCCACCAGCAGCGGCGAGGGGACTACCATACACAATGAGCAGTTCTTC.

V gene TRBV19 combines with J gene TRBJ2-7; TRBD1 matches at 11 bases. The CDR3 sequence is 14 residues long. V shed 4 bases, J shed 6 bases, and the junction held 5 bases outside the gene matches. Germline V gene sequence: CDR1 LNHDA, CDR2 SQIVND (reference sequence). CDR3 region: CASSTRDRGFEQYF. The CDR3 region has the DNA TGTGCCAGTAGTACCCGGGACAGGGGGTTCGAGCAGTACTTC.

This chain joins TRBV19 and TRBJ1-5, with D tentatively TRBD1 (5 bases). Trimming pared 10 bases from V and 0 bases from J, leaving 10 bases between. The CDR3 consists of 13 residues. Germline CDR1 and CDR2: LNHDA and SQIVND (reference sequence). CDR3 in amino acids: CATGGVSNQPQHF. The CDR3 DNA follows: TGTGCCACTGGGGGGGTTAGCAATCAGCCCCAGCATTTT.

This rearrangement joins TRBV19 to TRBJ1-6, with D uncertain. CDR1 LNHDA and CDR2 SQIVND come from the germline V gene (reference sequence). This CDR3 spans 15 amino acids. V lost 8 bases and J lost 6, with 17 bases in between. The CDR3 is CASRIDGTVNSPLHF. The CDR3 nucleotides are TGTGCCAGTCGGATCGACGGAACAGTTAATTCACCCCTCCACTTT. Variable domain in full (rest from reference TRBV19 and TRBJ1-6): DGGITQSPKYLFRKEGQNVTLSCEQNLNHDAMYWYRQDPGQGLRLIYYSQIVNDFQKGDIAEGYSVSREKKESFPLTVTSAQKNPTAFYLCASRIDGTVNSPLHFGNGTRLTVT.

The chain is built from TRBV18 and TRBJ1-1; D gene uncertain. The V gene lost 0 bases and the J gene lost 0 bases, with 11 bases spanning the gap. The germline V gene has CDR1 KGHSH and CDR2 LQKENI. The CDR3 covers 16 residues. The CDR3 coding sequence is TGTGCCAGCTCACCACCGGGCCACACCCTGAACACTGAAGCTTTCTTT. It is translated as CASSPPGHTLNTEAFF.

This rearrangement joins TRBV6-4 to TRBJ2-2, with 9 bases that match TRBD1. There are 14 residues in the CDR3. CDR1 is MRHNA and CDR2 is SNTAGT in the germline V gene. The J segment lost 3 bases and the V segment lost 4 bases, leaving 0 bases of the junction unmatched. In nucleotides, the CDR3 is TGTGCCAGCAGTGGGGACAGGGACACCGGGGAGCTGTTTTTT. As protein: CASSGDRDTGELFF.

V usage is TRBV5-1 and J usage is TRBJ2-5, with a weak D call TRBD2 (5 bases). Germline lookup yields CDR1 SGHRS and CDR2 YFSETQ. The CDR3 loop spans 12 amino acids. V shed 5 bases and J shed 2 bases, with 7 bases lying between them. The CDR3 DNA is TGCGCCAGCAGATCGGGGCAAGAGACCCAGTACTTC. It specifies CASRSGQETQYF.

V and J are TRBV27 and TRBJ2-7, with 9 bases that match TRBD1. CDR1 and CDR2 (germline): MNHEY, SMNVEV (reference sequence). This CDR3 region has 18 residues. V shed 0 bases, J shed 2 bases, and the junction held 11 bases outside the gene matches. CDR3 sequence: CASSLSSGDRAAPYEQYF. DNA of the CDR3: TGTGCCAGCAGTTTATCGTCCGGGGACAGGGCAGCCCCCTACGAGCAGTACTTC.

V usage is TRBV5-1 and J usage is TRBJ1-4, with 7 positions matching TRBD1. The trim removed 2 bases at V and 5 bases at J, leaving 9 bases unmatched. CDR1 and CDR2 (germline): SGHRS, YFSETQ. This CDR3 region has 16 residues. CDR3 loop: CASSFGTGTDNEKLFF. The CDR3 DNA sequence: TGCGCCAGCAGCTTTGGGACCGGGACAGACAATGAAAAACTGTTTTTT.

The chain has TRBV7-6 and TRBJ2-2, with 8 positions matching TRBD2. Germline V CDR1 and CDR2: SGHVS, FNYEAQ. Trimming took 3 bases from V and 0 from J; bases not matched to a gene: 6. The CDR3 is 17 residues long. CDR3: CASSFAVAGPNTGELFF. CDR3 bases: TGTGCCAGCAGCTTCGCTGTAGCGGGACCGAACACCGGGGAGCTGTTTTTT.